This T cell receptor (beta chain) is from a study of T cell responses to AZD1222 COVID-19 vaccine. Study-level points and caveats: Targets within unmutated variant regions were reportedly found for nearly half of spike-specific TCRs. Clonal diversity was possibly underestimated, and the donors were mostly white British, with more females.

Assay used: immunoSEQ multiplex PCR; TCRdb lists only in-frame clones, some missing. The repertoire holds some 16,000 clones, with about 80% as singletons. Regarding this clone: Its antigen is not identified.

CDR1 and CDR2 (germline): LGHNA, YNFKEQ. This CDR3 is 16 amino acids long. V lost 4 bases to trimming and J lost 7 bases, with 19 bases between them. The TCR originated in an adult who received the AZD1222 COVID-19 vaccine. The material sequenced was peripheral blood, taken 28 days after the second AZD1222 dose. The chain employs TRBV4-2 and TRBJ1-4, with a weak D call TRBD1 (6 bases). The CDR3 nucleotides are TGTGCCAGCAGCCCCCGGCCCCCAGGGGAGGGTGAAAAACTGTTTTTT. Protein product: CASSPRPPGEGEKLFF.